The T cell receptor (beta chain) described here comes from a study of identical twins. This clonotype was found a few times. MiXCR, run by TCRdb on the 5' RACE reads, gives a single entry per CDR3 protein. The data hold under 300,000 distinct CDR3 sequences, with roughly 13% observed a single time. This CDR3 is built from 13 residues. Germline V gene sequence: CDR1 SGHVS, CDR2 FQNEAQ. With 5 bases removed from V and 3 bases from J, the gap between germline ends came to 7 bases. These data were also reused for a study on yellow fever vaccine responses in identical twins.

The chain joins TRBV7-8 to TRBJ2-2; D is ambiguous. The specimen sequenced was memory (CD45RO+) T cells sorted from blood. This receptor was identified in a woman aged 18-29 years in good health. The CDR3, as DNA: TGTGCCAGCAGCCGACGTGACACCGGGGAGCTGTTTTTT. Its translation is CASSRRDTGELFF.